The clone carrying this TCR beta chain was counted at least ten times. The data originate from a study of T cells after yellow fever vaccination. CDR3 length equals 13 residues. V shed 10 bases, J shed 1 base, and the junction held 1 base outside the gene matches. From germline, CDR1 is MNHNY and CDR2 SVGAGI (reference sequence). TCRdb reanalysed the 5' RACE reads using MiXCR and keeps one entry per CDR3 protein. This table has under 300,000 distinct CDR3 sequences, about 7% appearing once. Source: CD4+ T cells sorted from PBMCs, taken 15 days after the yellow fever booster vaccination. The V call is TRBV6-6, the J call TRBJ2-2, with 9 bases fitting TRBD2. The sequence was collected from a man under 40 who received the YFV17D yellow fever vaccine. CDR3 sequence: CATTSGNTGELFF. The CDR3 region has the DNA TGTGCCACGACTAGCGGGAACACCGGGGAGCTGTTTTTT.